The sequence of this T cell receptor (beta chain) was determined in a study of regulatory T cells in long-lasting Graves disease. Time point defined: newly diagnosed GD, antithyroid drugs for less than 3 months. With RNA extracted from PBMCs as input, the TCR library was made. The V and J ends lost 5 bases and 8 bases respectively, with 18 bases between them. The CDR3 consists of 14 residues. CDR1 is MDHEN, CDR2 SYDVKM, per germline. Many counts were recorded for this clonotype. Sequencing libraries for TCR beta were prepared with iRepertoire HTBI primers and Arm-PCR of CDR3 regions. TCRdb passed the multiplex PCR reads through MiXCR, listing each CDR3 protein once. Among about 440,000 distinct CDR3 sequences listed, 16% were seen once. Another study also made use of these data, one on T cells in Graves' hyperthyroidism and ophthalmopathy.

V usage is TRBV28 and J usage is TRBJ1-2, with a possible D match to TRBD1 (5 bases). Specimen: peripheral blood mononuclear cells (PBMCs), collected at new diagnosis, from a patient treated with antithyroid drugs. This receptor was obtained from a young woman with Graves disease. This CDR3 reads CASSKIRGRDGYTF. The CDR3 bases are TGTGCCAGCAGTAAAATTCGGGGACGGGACGGCTACACCTTC.